Sequencing of this TCR beta chain was carried out in a study of breast tumors, draining lymph nodes, adjacent tissues. The study's findings and limits: Data only fit, rather than demonstrated, lymph node origin of most tumor T cells.

TCRdb re-analysed the multiplex PCR reads in MiXCR, keeping a single row per CDR3 protein. The data contain some 250,000 distinct CDR3 sequences, around 35% of them seen just once; the ten biggest clones take up 3% to 4%. This clonotype was counted many times. Its antigen is still unknown. Samples came from axillary lymph nodes draining the breast cancer. The receptor comes from a female donor with breast cancer. Some clones in this sample may be carry-over from other donors' samples. Sequencing was carried out using axillary lymph node tissue.

CDR3 DNA sequence: TGCGCCAGCAGCCCGACGACAGGGTACAATGAGCAGTTCTTC. It translates to CASSPTTGYNEQFF. The rearrangement links TRBV5-1 to TRBJ2-1; TRBD1 aligns across 7 bases. V dropped 4 bases and J dropped 4; count of bases not matched to a gene: 5. Germline CDR1 SGHRS, CDR2 YFSETQ. There are 14 residues in the CDR3.